The sequence of this TCR beta chain was determined in a study of human T cells and chemical hapten exposure. Study overall: How much TCR each sample yielded varied, mostly because pooled library volumes differed slightly. Whole-study findings and limits: TCRs above 1 in 1000 frequency stayed constant with DPC sensitization.

This clonotype occurred many times. Its antigen is currently unknown. The study's library attached unique molecular identifiers to single cDNA molecules. In the original analysis: The number of TCRs in each sample had a median of about 96,000 and spanned roughly 23,224 to 750,000. TCRdb passed the 5' RACE reads through MiXCR, listing each CDR3 protein once. TCRdb's processing, not the study's, gives the V and J calls here. The top ten clones hold around 2% of a sample with around 82,000 distinct CDR3 sequences, approximately 7.7% of them seen once. This CDR3 spans 14 amino acids. Deletions cut 3 bases from V and 6 bases from J, with 14 bases between. Per the germline V gene, CDR1 is LGHDT and CDR2 is YNNKEL (reference sequence). Total RNA was isolated from whole blood that had not been fractionated.

The genes are TRBV3-1 and TRBJ1-1; perhaps TRBD1 as D (5 bases). The TCR was taken from a male donor in good health. CDR3 sequence reads: CASSHTLGQPEAFF. The CDR3 nucleotides read TGTGCCAGCAGCCACACCCTAGGACAACCTGAAGCTTTCTTT.